What follows are 25 T cell receptor beta chains derived from one specimen sequenced in a study of immune evolution from preneoplasia to lung adenocarcinoma. This table comes from immunoSEQ multiplex PCR, and its TCRdb copy is limited to in-frame clones, with some not included. The sample shows 3,000 to 4,500 clones, 82% of them seen only once. The material sequenced was FFPE invasive lung adenocarcinoma tissue. These receptors were taken from a person aged 70 to 85 with invasive lung adenocarcinoma.

This clone was recorded once. The chain employs TRBV5-4 and TRBJ1-4, with TRBD1 as a possible D gene (6 bases). V was clipped by 4 bases and J by 3 bases, with 16 bases between them. Per the germline V gene, CDR1 is SGHNT and CDR2 is YYREEE (reference sequence). This CDR3 comprises 16 residues. The chain's CDR3 is CASSLGGASANEKLFF. The CDR3 coding sequence is TGTGCCAGCAGCCTGGGGGGGGCGTCGGCTAATGAAAAACTGTTTTTT. The full variable domain, with the rest looked up from reference TRBV5-4 and TRBJ1-4, is ETGVTQSPTHLIKTRGQQVTLRCSSQSGHNTVSWYQQALGQGPQFIFQYYREEENGRGNFPPRFSGLQFPNYSSELNVNALELDDSALYLCASSLGGASANEKLFFGSGTQLSVL.

This chain links TRBV27 with TRBJ1-1, with D tentatively TRBD1 (5 bases). CDR1 MNHEY and CDR2 SMNVEV come from the germline V gene (reference sequence). The CDR3 spans 13 residues. V lost 5 bases, J lost 5 bases, and 12 bases lay in between. CDR3 residues: CASSKIRGTEAFF. In nucleotides, the CDR3 is TGTGCCAGCAGTAAAATAAGGGGAACTGAAGCTTTCTTT.

The genes are TRBV5-4 and TRBJ2-7; 10 bases match TRBD1. This CDR3 has 13 residues. Trimming cost V 3 bases and J 3 bases; bases outside gene matches: 0. The V gene's germline CDR1 is SGHNT and CDR2 YYREEE (reference sequence). The CDR3, as DNA: TGTGCCAGCAGCTGGACAGGGGGCTACGAGCAGTACTTC. This encodes CASSWTGGYEQYF.

The V gene is TRBV6-5, the J gene TRBJ1-1; D might be TRBD1 (6 bases). The CDR3 extends over 14 amino acids. Germline V CDR1 and CDR2: MNHEY, SVGAGI. V was clipped by 5 bases and J by 5 bases, with 15 bases between them. This CDR3 is CASSPQGRGTEAFF. The CDR3 region has the DNA TGTGCCAGCAGTCCCCAGGGGAGAGGGACTGAAGCTTTCTTT.

This chain joins TRBV7-2 and TRBJ2-6; 9 bases align to TRBD1. The CDR3 totals 16 residues. CDR1 SGHTA and CDR2 FQGNSA come from the germline V gene. With V trimmed by 4 bases and J by 2 bases, 3 bases remained unmatched. DNA of the CDR3: TGTGCCAGCAGCTCGTGGACAGGGGCTGGGGCCAACGTCCTGACTTTC. Translating gives CASSSWTGAGANVLTF.

The chain combines TRBV6-1 with TRBJ1-5; a possible D gene is TRBD1 (6 bases). CDR3 size: 14 residues. Trimming removed 4 bases at V and 4 bases at J, with 11 bases between. CDR1 MNHNS and CDR2 SASEGT come from the germline V gene. The chain's CDR3 is CASSVTGPNQPQHF. The CDR3 region has the DNA TGTGCCAGCAGTGTGACAGGCCCTAATCAGCCCCAGCATTTT.

This clone was seen once. The chain employs TRBV5-1 and TRBJ2-1; D may be TRBD1 (6 bases). Germline CDR1 and CDR2: SGHRS and YFSETQ. Trimming cost V 2 bases and J 4 bases, with 10 bases left between them. CDR3 length: 14 amino acids. The CDR3 loop reads CASSFRGQYNEQFF. The CDR3 nucleotides are TGCGCCAGCAGCTTCCGGGGACAATACAATGAGCAGTTCTTC.

The V and J genes are TRBV28 and TRBJ2-7; D might be TRBD1 (6 bases). Trimming cost V 7 bases and J 1 base, with 14 bases left between them. The CDR3 extends over 14 amino acids. Germline loops: CDR1 MDHEN, CDR2 SYDVKM. The CDR3: CASIQGGRSYEQYF. The CDR3 bases are TGTGCCAGCATACAGGGTGGTAGGTCCTACGAGCAGTACTTC.

J is TRBJ2-5 and V is TRBV30, with D possibly being TRBD2 (6 bases). This CDR3 has 15 amino acids. The V gene's germline CDR1 is GTSNPN and CDR2 SVGIG (reference sequence). V dropped 0 bases and J dropped 2 bases, with 13 bases sitting between them. CDR3 nucleotides: TGTGCCTGGAGTGTAGGGCTAGCGTTTCAAGAGACCCAGTACTTC. Protein sequence: CAWSVGLAFQETQYF.

This chain joins TRBV2 and TRBJ2-5; 11 bases align to TRBD1. Unmatched junction bases numbered 9, after V lost 8 bases and J lost 4 bases. The CDR3 extends over 15 amino acids. Germline CDR1 reads SNHLY; CDR2 reads FYNNEI. CDR3 bases: TGTGCCAGCGGACCTTGGACAGGGGGCGTAGAGACCCAGTACTTC. Protein sequence: CASGPWTGGVETQYF.

This clone was detected only a few times. The rearrangement joins TRBV9 to TRBJ1-2, with TRBD1 matching over 8 bases. CDR1 is SGDLS and CDR2 is YYNGEE in the germline V gene. The CDR3 runs 18 residues. After removal of 3 bases from V and 3 bases from J, the junction contained 16 bases not matched to a gene. In DNA, the CDR3 is TGTGCCAGCAGCGCCCGGACAGGGTCTCTGTATCAAGACTATGGCTACACCTTC. It encodes CASSARTGSLYQDYGYTF.

The genes are TRBV11-2 and TRBJ2-3; TRBD1 might be the D (6 bases). This CDR3 is 15 amino acids long. Per germline, CDR1 SGHAT and CDR2 FQNNGV. V lost 5 bases to trimming and J lost 3 bases, with 15 bases between them. DNA for the CDR3: TGTGCCAGCAGCCCAAGGGGGTCTGGTACAGATACGCAGTATTTT. It is translated as CASSPRGSGTDTQYF. Based on the CDR3 plus reference TRBV11-2 and TRBJ2-3, the full variable domain is EAGVAQSPRYKIIEKRQSVAFWCNPISGHATLYWYQQILGQGPKLLIQFQNNGVVDDSQLPKDRFSAERLKGVDSTLKIQPAKLEDSAVYLCASSPRGSGTDTQYFGPGTRLTVL.

The chain links TRBV5-1 to TRBJ2-3; D remains unclear. Germline CDR1 is SGHRS and CDR2 is YFSETQ. Trimming took 0 bases from V and 10 from J, leaving 12 bases between them. The CDR3 has 13 amino acids. CDR3 amino acids: CASSLAASQAQYF. CDR3 coding DNA: TGCGCCAGCAGCTTGGCCGCGTCTCAAGCGCAGTATTTT.

V gene TRBV28 combines with J gene TRBJ2-6; possible D gene TRBD1, 6 bases. CDR3 length equals 16 residues. V lost 7 bases and J lost 0, with 13 bases in between. Germline loops: CDR1 MDHEN, CDR2 SYDVKM. The DNA of the CDR3 is TGTGCCAGCACGCCTGGACAGTCCTCTGGGGCCAACGTCCTGACTTTC. Protein product: CASTPGQSSGANVLTF.

CDR3 nucleotides: TGTGCCAGCAGTTACGGCCAGGATGGAAACACCATATATTTT. Its protein is CASSYGQDGNTIYF. The chain combines TRBV6-6 with TRBJ1-3; D remains unclear. CDR1 and CDR2 (germline): MNHNY, SVGAGI (reference sequence). Trimming cost V 2 bases and J 3 bases, with 8 bases left between them. This CDR3 is built from 14 residues.

The J gene is TRBJ1-1, the V gene TRBV30; D is unresolved. Between the trimmed V and J ends, which lost 0 bases and 0 bases, there was a span of 5 bases. In germline, CDR1 is GTSNPN, CDR2 SVGIG (reference sequence). The CDR3 contains 13 residues. This CDR3 reads CAWSVFMNTEAFF. Written as DNA, the CDR3 is TGTGCCTGGAGTGTCTTTATGAACACTGAAGCTTTCTTT.

The rearrangement links TRBV11-2 to TRBJ2-2; a weak D match, TRBD2 (6 bases). The V gene lost 5 bases and the J gene lost 7 bases, with 14 bases spanning the gap. Germline values: CDR1 SGHAT, CDR2 FQNNGV. CDR3 size: 14 residues. The CDR3 DNA reads TGTGCCAGCAGCCCCCAAGCGGGCAGCGGGGAGCTGTTTTTT. Translation: CASSPQAGSGELFF.

CDR3 coding DNA: TGTGCTAGTGGCGTTAATGCTGAAGCTTTCTTT. This encodes CASGVNAEAFF. The chain employs TRBV12-5 and TRBJ1-1; D unresolved. Germline CDR1 is LGHNT and CDR2 is FRNRAP. V lost 6 bases and J lost 6, with 8 bases in between. The CDR3 contains 11 residues.

The chain recombines TRBV7-9 with TRBJ2-7; the match to TRBD1 covers 9 bases. The germline CDR1 and CDR2 sequences are SEHNR and FQNEAQ (reference sequence). The V segment lost 7 bases and the J segment 6 bases; nucleotides outside the gene matches: 10. The CDR3 contains 14 residues. CDR3 DNA: TGTGCCAGCACCTCTCGGGACAGGGAGTCCGAGCAGTACTTC. This sequence encodes CASTSRDRESEQYF.

This clone was seen a single time. The V and J genes are TRBV6-6 and TRBJ2-3; TRBD1 might be the D (6 bases). The CDR3 sequence is 13 residues long. The V end lost 6 bases, the J end lost 1 base, and 8 bases lay between the germline ends. The germline V gene encodes CDR1 MNHNY and CDR2 SVGAGI (reference sequence). CDR3 DNA sequence: TGTGCCAGCAGAGCAGGGGGCACAGATACGCAGTATTTT. Residues: CASRAGGTDTQYF.

Note on this clone: Other DNA sequences in this sample translate to the same CDR3. The J gene is TRBJ2-7, the V gene TRBV27; TRBD1 matches at 8 bases. The germline V gene encodes CDR1 MNHEY and CDR2 SMNVEV (reference sequence). The CDR3 is 13 residues long. V shed 3 bases, J shed 4 bases, and the junction held 2 bases outside the gene matches. The CDR3 reads CASSLTGAYEQYF. CDR3 DNA sequence: TGTGCCAGCAGTTTGACAGGGGCTTACGAGCAGTACTTC.

This sequence joins TRBV5-1 and TRBJ2-7, with 8 bases fitting TRBD2. The germline V gene has CDR1 SGHRS and CDR2 YFSETQ. J was trimmed by 3 bases and V by 0 bases; bases with no gene match: 5. The CDR3 has 15 amino acids. This CDR3 reads CASSLDVGLVYEQYF. The DNA of the CDR3 is TGCGCCAGCAGCTTGGATGTGGGACTAGTCTACGAGCAGTACTTC.

The gene calls are TRBV4-1 and TRBJ2-7, with 10 bases matching TRBD2. J lost 5 bases, V lost 4 bases, and 14 bases had no gene match. CDR3 size: 17 residues. Germline V lookup: CDR1 MGHRA, CDR2 YSYEKL. The CDR3 DNA reads TGCGCCAGCAGCCTCGGCCTAGCGGGAGAGACGGACCACGAGCAGTACTTC. This sequence encodes CASSLGLAGETDHEQYF.

The chain is built from TRBV19 and TRBJ1-5; no firm D call. The V gene's germline CDR1 is LNHDA and CDR2 SQIVND (reference sequence). The CDR3 consists of 13 residues. The ends were cut back, 4 bases at V and 1 base at J, with 5 bases in the middle. The CDR3 here is CASSTQSNQPQHF. CDR3 sequence (DNA): TGTGCCAGTAGTACTCAGAGCAATCAGCCCCAGCATTTT.

This chain joins TRBV18 and TRBJ2-1; D perhaps matches TRBD2 (5 bases). This CDR3 has 12 amino acids. Trimming stripped 6 bases from V and 9 bases from J, with 12 bases between. Germline V CDR1 and CDR2: KGHSH, LQKENI. The CDR3 DNA sequence: TGTGCCAGCTCGCGGGCTGTTAGTGAGCAGTTCTTC. Amino acid sequence: CASSRAVSEQFF.